This TCR beta chain was observed in a study of cytotoxic CD8 clonotypes in ibrutinib-treated CLL. Study at large: Patient counts were around 10 relapsed/refractory, some 14 treatment-naive and roughly 18 IGHV unmutated. Responses comprised 25 or so partial and 2 complete; at median roughly 64 months, approximately 15 remained remitted and approximately 12 progressed.

The germline V and J ends were trimmed by 2 bases and 0 bases, with 17 bases remaining between them. There are 17 residues in the CDR3. CDR1 and CDR2 (germline): SGHAT, FQNNGV. Investigators sought sequencing depths of between 1 in 200,000 and 1 in 1 million T cells. Using immunoSEQ multiplex PCR, the repertoire was profiled, and TCRdb retains in-frame clones only, with some absent. The sample lists over 120,000 clones; 76% were seen once. In regard to this clone: No antigen is known for it.

General study points: Sampling time points were not equivalent between sustained-remission and progressing patients.

The source is a human donor with chronic lymphocytic leukemia. The input for sequencing was PBMCs, taken after 24 months of ibrutinib treatment. The genes are TRBV11-2 and TRBJ2-7, with D perhaps TRBD1 (6 bases). Written as DNA, the CDR3 is TGTGCCAGCAGCTTAACCCCTACCGGGACACCCTCCTACGAGCAGTACTTC. Residues: CASSLTPTGTPSYEQYF.